The sequence of this TCR beta chain was determined in a study of radiotherapy plus CTLA-4 blockade in lung cancer. The wider study: 15% to 20% of patients responded objectively, and 31% achieved disease control.

The study's findings and limits: An expansion of tumor-derived TCR clones occurred in blood after radiotherapy plus ipilimumab. Early blood T cell clone dynamics reportedly forecast response best, with interferon-beta.

A single count supports this clone. What it binds is not known. TCRdb's copy holds only in-frame clones and misses some; the assay was immunoSEQ multiplex PCR. The sample lists over 60,000 clones; roughly 91% were seen once. This CDR3 has 14 amino acids. The J segment lost 5 bases and the V segment lost 7 bases, leaving 7 bases of the junction unmatched. Germline CDR1 LNHDA, CDR2 SQIVND (reference sequence). Sequences were derived from peripheral blood, sampled from a patient treated with radiotherapy plus ipilimumab. The rearrangement links TRBV19 to TRBJ2-4; TRBD1 matches at 8 bases. This TCR came from a human donor with non-small cell lung cancer that progressed on radiotherapy plus ipilimumab. CDR3 sequence reads: CASTKTGDQNIQYF. The CDR3 DNA sequence: TGTGCCAGTACCAAGACAGGGGACCAAAACATTCAGTACTTC.